This T cell receptor beta chain was identified in a study of blood T cells in healthy people across ages. A second about 7 to 11 cycle PCR used barcoded and J-beta primers. Each cDNA molecule was tagged by a template-switch adaptor with 12 random nucleotides. TCRdb processed the 5' RACE reads anew with MiXCR; each CDR3 protein has one entry. The sample holds about 640,000 distinct CDR3 sequences, approximately 59% seen once. As for this clonotype: The antigen remains unidentified.

The germline gives CDR1 MNHEY, CDR2 SVGEGT. The CDR3 is 16 residues long. V lost 1 base to trimming and J lost 0 bases, with 13 bases between them. Points from the study as a whole: Underestimates were what the diversity estimates from one million T cells were considered to be.

Source material: blood. J is TRBJ2-7 and V is TRBV6-2 or TRBV6-3, with TRBD1 as a possible D gene (6 bases). The clonotype comes from a man aged 60 to 75 in good health. CDR3 bases: TGTGCCAGCAGTTACTGGGGGACATCGTTCTCCTACGAGCAGTACTTC. It codes for CASSYWGTSFSYEQYF.